Detailed here is one T cell receptor beta chain. The source of the sample is a study of molecular identifiers for immune sequencing clone quantification. Study-wide context: In replicates, RNA from 20,000 or 100,000 naive CD8 cells was split five ways, four sequenced.

Each CDR3 protein gets one entry after TCRdb re-called the PCR reads with MiXCR. The sample has tens of thousands of distinct CDR3 sequences; around 20% are singletons. Trimming pared 3 bases from V and 12 bases from J, leaving 21 bases between. Germline V gives CDR1 LGHNA, CDR2 YSLEER. This CDR3 is 15 amino acids long. This sequence joins TRBV4-3 and TRBJ2-4, with D tentatively TRBD1 (6 bases). Material for sequencing was naive CD8+ T cells from blood, with Jurkat cell RNA spiked in. The subset is: FACS-sorted CD8+CD4-CCR7+CD45RA+ naive T cells. This TCR came from a human donor in good health. Some libraries in this study had Jurkat cell RNA spiked in. The CDR3: CASSHSGRGENTQYF. The CDR3 DNA reads as TGCGCCAGCAGCCACTCAGGCAGGGGAGAAAATACTCAGTACTTC.